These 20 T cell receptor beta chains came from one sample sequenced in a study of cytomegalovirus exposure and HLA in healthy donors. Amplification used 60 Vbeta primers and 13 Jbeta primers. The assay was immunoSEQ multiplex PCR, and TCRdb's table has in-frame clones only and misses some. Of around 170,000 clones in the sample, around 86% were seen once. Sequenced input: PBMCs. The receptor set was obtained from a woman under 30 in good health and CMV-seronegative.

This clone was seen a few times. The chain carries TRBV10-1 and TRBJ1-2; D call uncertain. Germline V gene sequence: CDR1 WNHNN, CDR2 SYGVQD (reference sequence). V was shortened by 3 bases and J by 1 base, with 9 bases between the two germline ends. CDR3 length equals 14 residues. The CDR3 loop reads CASSEPGINYGYTF. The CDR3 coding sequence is TGCGCCAGCAGTGAACCGGGGATTAACTATGGCTACACCTTC.

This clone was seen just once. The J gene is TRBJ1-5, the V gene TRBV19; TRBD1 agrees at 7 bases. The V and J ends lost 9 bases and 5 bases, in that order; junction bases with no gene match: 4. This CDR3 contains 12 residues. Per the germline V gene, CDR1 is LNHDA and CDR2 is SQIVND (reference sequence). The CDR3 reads CASRDSDQPQHF. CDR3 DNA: TGTGCCAGCCGGGACAGTGATCAGCCCCAGCATTTT.

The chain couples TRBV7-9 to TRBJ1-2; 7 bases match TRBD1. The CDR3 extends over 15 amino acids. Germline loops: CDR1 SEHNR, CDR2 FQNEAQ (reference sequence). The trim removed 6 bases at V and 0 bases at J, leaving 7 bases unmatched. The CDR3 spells CASRSTGEANYGYTF. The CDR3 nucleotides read TGTGCCAGCAGATCCACAGGGGAAGCTAACTATGGCTACACCTTC.

The CDR3 DNA reads as TGCAGCGTTGAAAAGAGGGGGCTTGGGAACACTGAAGCTTTCTTT. Protein product: CSVEKRGLGNTEAFF. The genes are TRBV29-1 and TRBJ1-1, with 7 bases that match TRBD1. V shed 2 bases and J 1 base; nucleotides not matched to a gene: 7. Germline CDR1 reads SQVTM; CDR2 reads ANQGSEA. CDR3 length equals 15 residues.

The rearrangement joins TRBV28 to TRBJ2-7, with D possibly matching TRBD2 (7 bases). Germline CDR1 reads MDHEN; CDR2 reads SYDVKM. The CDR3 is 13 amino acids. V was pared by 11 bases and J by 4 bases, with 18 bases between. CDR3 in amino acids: CASGAGAPYEQYF. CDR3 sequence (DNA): TGTGCCTCCGGGGCGGGGGCGCCTTACGAGCAGTACTTC. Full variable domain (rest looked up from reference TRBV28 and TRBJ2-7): DVKVTQSSRYLVKRTGEKVFLECVQDMDHENMFWYRQDPGLGLRLIYFSYDVKMKEKGDIPEGYSVSREKKERFSLILESASTNQTSMYLCASGAGAPYEQYFGPGTRLTVT.

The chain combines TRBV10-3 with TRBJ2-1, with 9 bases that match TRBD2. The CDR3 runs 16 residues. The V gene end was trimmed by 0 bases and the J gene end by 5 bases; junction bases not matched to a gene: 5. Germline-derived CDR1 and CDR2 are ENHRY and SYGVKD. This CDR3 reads CAISESASGIDNEQFF. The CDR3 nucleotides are TGTGCCATCAGTGAGTCAGCTAGCGGGATCGACAATGAGCAGTTCTTC.

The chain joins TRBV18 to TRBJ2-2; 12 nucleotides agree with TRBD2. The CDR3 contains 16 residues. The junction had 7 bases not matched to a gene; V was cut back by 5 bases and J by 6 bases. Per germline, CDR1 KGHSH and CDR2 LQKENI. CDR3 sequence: CASSSTSGSVSGELFF. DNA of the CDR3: TGTGCCAGCTCATCGACTAGCGGGAGTGTTTCCGGGGAGCTGTTTTTT.

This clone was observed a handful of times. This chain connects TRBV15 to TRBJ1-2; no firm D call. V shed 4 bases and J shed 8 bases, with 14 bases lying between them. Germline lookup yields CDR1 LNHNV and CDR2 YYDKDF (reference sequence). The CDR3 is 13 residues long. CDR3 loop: CATSIEVAGGYTF. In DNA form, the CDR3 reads TGTGCCACCAGCATCGAGGTCGCGGGAGGCTACACCTTC.

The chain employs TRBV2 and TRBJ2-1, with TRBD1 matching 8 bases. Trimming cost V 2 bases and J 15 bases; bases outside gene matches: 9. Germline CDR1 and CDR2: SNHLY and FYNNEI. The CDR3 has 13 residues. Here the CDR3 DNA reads TGTGCCAGCAGTGAATTGGAAGGACAGGGCTCGTTCTTC. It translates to CASSELEGQGSFF.

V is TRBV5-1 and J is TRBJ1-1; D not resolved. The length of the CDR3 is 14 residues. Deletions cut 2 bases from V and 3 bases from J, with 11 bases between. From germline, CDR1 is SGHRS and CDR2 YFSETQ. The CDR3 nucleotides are TGCGCCAGCAGCTTCGTTATCGGGGACACTGAAGCTTTCTTT. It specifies CASSFVIGDTEAFF.

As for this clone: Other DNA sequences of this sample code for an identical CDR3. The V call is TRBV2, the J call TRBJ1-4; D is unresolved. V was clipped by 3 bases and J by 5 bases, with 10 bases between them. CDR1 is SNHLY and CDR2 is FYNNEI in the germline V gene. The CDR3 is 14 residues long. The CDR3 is CASSEATGNEKLFF. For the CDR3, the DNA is TGTGCCAGCAGTGAGGCGACGGGGAATGAAAAACTGTTTTTT. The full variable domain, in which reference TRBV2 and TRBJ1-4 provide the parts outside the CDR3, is EPEVTQTPSHQVTQMGQEVILRCVPISNHLYFYWYRQILGQKVEFLVSFYNNEISEKSEIFDDQFSVERPDGSNFTLKIRSTKLEDSAMYFCASSEATGNEKLFFGSGTQLSVL.

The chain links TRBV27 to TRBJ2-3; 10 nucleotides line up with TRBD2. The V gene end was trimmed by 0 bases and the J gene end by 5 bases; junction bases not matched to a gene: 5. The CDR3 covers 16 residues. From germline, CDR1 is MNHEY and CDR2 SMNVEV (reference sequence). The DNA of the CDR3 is TGTGCCAGCAGTTTATCGGCTAGCGGGGGAAAAGATACGCAGTATTTT. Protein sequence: CASSLSASGGKDTQYF.

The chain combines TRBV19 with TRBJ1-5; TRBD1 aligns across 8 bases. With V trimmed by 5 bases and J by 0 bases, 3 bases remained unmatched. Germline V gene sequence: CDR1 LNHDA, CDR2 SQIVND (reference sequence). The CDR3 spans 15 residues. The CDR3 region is CASSVGQVSNQPQHF. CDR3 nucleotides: TGTGCCAGTAGTGTGGGACAGGTTAGCAATCAGCCCCAGCATTTT.

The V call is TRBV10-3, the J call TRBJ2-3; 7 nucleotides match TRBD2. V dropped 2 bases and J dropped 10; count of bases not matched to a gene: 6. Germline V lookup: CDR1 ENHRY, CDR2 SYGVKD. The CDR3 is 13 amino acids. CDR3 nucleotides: TGTGCCATCAGTGAGCCAGGACTAGTAGCGCAGTATTTT. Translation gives CAISEPGLVAQYF.

For the CDR3, the DNA is TGCAGCGTTGAAGGGTCCGGCCTAGCGGGAGTAGGGGGATGGGAGCAGTACTTC. Translation: CSVEGSGLAGVGGWEQYF. The rearrangement joins TRBV29-1 to TRBJ2-5, with 10 bases fitting TRBD2. Germline trimming cut 1 base from V and 11 bases from J; bases unmatched to any gene: 22. The CDR3 sequence is 18 residues long. Germline V CDR1 and CDR2: SQVTM, ANQGSEA.

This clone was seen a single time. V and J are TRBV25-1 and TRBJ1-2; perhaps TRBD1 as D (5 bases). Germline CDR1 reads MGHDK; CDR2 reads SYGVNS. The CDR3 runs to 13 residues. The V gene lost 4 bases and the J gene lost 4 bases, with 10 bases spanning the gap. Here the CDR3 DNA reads TGTGCCAGCAGTGGGGGGGGAATCTATGGCTACACCTTC. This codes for CASSGGGIYGYTF.

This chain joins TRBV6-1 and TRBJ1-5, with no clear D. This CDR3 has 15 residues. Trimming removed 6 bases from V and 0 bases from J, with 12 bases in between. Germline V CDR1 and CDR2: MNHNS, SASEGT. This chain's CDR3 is CASRDPGYSNQPQHF. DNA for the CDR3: TGTGCCAGCAGGGACCCGGGGTATAGCAATCAGCCCCAGCATTTT.

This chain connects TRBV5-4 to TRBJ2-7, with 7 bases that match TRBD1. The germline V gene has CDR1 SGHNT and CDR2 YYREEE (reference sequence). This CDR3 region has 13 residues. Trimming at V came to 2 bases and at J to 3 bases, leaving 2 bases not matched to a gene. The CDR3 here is CASSLQGFYEQYF. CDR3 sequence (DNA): TGTGCCAGCAGCTTACAGGGGTTCTACGAGCAGTACTTC.

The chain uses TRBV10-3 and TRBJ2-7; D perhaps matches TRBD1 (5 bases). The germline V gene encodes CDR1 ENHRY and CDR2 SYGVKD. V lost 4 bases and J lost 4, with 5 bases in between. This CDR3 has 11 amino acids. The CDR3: CAISAGYEQYF. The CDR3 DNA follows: TGTGCCATCAGTGCAGGGTACGAGCAGTACTTC.

Here the CDR3 reads CASGLAPLQGGVVGELFF. The CDR3 DNA reads TGTGCTAGTGGTTTGGCTCCACTCCAGGGCGGGGTGGTCGGGGAGCTGTTTTTT. J is TRBJ2-2 and V is TRBV12-5; D possibly corresponds to TRBD2 (6 bases). This CDR3 is 18 amino acids long. The V and J ends lost 1 base and 7 bases respectively, with 22 bases between them. In germline, CDR1 is LGHNT, CDR2 FRNRAP.